The clone carrying this T cell receptor beta chain was recorded at least ten times. Its matching antigen is unknown. The sample comes from a study of response to subunit inactivated influenza vaccine. Trimming took 0 bases from V and 0 from J, leaving 16 bases between them. Germline V CDR1 and CDR2: SGHTA, FQGNSA. This CDR3 has 18 amino acids. Study-wide results and caveats: Every seasonal influenza vaccination brings in few new T cells, the authors suggested.

A single record per CDR3 protein comes from TCRdb applying MiXCR to the RT-PCR reads. The sample yields 800,000 or so distinct CDR3 sequences, 21% seen once. The chain joins TRBV7-2 to TRBJ2-3, with a possible D match to TRBD2 (5 bases). The source of this sequence is a man aged 45-60 years who received an inactivated influenza vaccine. The specimen comprised PBMCs from blood, sampled more than 4 days after vaccination. CDR3 in DNA: TGTGCCAGCAGCTTAGCCCTATCAAGCGGAGCTAGCACAGATACGCAGTATTTT. This translates into CASSLALSSGASTDTQYF.